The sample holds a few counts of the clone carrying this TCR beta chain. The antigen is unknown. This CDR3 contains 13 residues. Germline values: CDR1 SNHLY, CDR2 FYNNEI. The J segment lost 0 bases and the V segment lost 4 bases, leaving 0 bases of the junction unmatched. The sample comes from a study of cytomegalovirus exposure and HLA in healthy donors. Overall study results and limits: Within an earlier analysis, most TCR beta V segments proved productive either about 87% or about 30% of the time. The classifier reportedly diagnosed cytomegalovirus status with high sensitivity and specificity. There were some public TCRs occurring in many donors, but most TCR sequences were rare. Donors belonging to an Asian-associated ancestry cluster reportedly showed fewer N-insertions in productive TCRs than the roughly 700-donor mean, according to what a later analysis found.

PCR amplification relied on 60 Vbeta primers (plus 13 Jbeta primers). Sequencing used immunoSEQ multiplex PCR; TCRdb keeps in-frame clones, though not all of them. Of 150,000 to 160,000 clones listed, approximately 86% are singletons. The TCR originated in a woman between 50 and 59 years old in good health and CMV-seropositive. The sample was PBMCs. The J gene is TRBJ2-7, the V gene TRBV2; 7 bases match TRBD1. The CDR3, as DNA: TGTGCCAGCAGTGGGGACAGCTCCTACGAGCAGTACTTC. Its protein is CASSGDSSYEQYF. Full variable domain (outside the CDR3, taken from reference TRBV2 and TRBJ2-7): EPEVTQTPSHQVTQMGQEVILRCVPISNHLYFYWYRQILGQKVEFLVSFYNNEISEKSEIFDDQFSVERPDGSNFTLKIRSTKLEDSAMYFCASSGDSSYEQYFGPGTRLTVT.